The 27 T cell receptor beta chains below all came from one sample that was sequenced in a study of control samples from healthy donors and cancer patients. TCRdb's table, derived via immunoSEQ multiplex PCR, lists solely in-frame clones and lacks some. The sample holds some 89,000 clones, approximately 86% seen once. The sample consisted of blood. These receptors came from a man aged 25 to 40 in good health.

This chain uses TRBV5-1 with TRBJ1-5; TRBD1 aligns across 9 bases. V trimming: 4 bases; J trimming: 4 bases; junction bases outside the gene matches: 3. Germline V gene sequence: CDR1 SGHRS, CDR2 YFSETQ. The CDR3 is made up of 14 amino acids. CDR3 DNA sequence: TGCGCCAGCAGCCCCGGGACAGGGAATCAGCCCCAGCATTTT. This encodes CASSPGTGNQPQHF.

This clone was found once. This rearrangement joins TRBV4-1 to TRBJ2-3; 12 bases fit TRBD2. V lost 5 bases and J lost 1; bases outside the gene matches: 7. This CDR3 is built from 17 residues. Germline assignment: CDR1 MGHRA and CDR2 YSYEKL. The CDR3 region has the DNA TGCGCCAGCAGCTCTAGCGGGGGGGCCGACGGCACAGATACGCAGTATTTT. Translating gives CASSSSGGADGTDTQYF.

The chain couples TRBV9 to TRBJ2-1; the match to TRBD2 covers 11 bases. J lost 5 bases, V lost 4 bases, and 11 bases had no gene match. The CDR3 is 17 residues long. From germline, CDR1 is SGDLS and CDR2 YYNGEE. The CDR3 sequence: CASSFRPLAGVNNEQFF. DNA of the CDR3: TGTGCCAGCAGCTTCAGGCCACTAGCGGGAGTCAACAATGAGCAGTTCTTC.

V is TRBV9 and J is TRBJ2-3; D perhaps matches TRBD1 (6 bases). CDR3 length equals 15 residues. The germline V gene has CDR1 SGDLS and CDR2 YYNGEE. V was clipped by 7 bases and J by 5 bases, with 20 bases between them. This chain's CDR3 is CASAPGPKGGDTQYF. The DNA of the CDR3 is TGTGCCAGCGCTCCCGGGCCTAAAGGGGGAGATACGCAGTATTTT.

The sample holds many counts of this clone. The V call is TRBV10-1, the J call TRBJ1-1; a possible D gene is TRBD1 (6 bases). This CDR3 is 16 amino acids long. The germline CDR1 and CDR2 sequences are WNHNN and SYGVQD (reference sequence). With 2 bases removed from V and 4 bases from J, the gap between germline ends came to 17 bases. In DNA form, the CDR3 reads TGCGCCAGCAGTGAGCGGGGGGCGTGGTTCTCCACTGAAGCTTTCTTT. Its translation: CASSERGAWFSTEAFF.

This chain connects TRBV7-2 to TRBJ2-1, with a tentative D call TRBD1 (6 bases). CDR1 and CDR2 from the germline V gene are SGHTA and FQGNSA. The CDR3 contains 16 residues. The V end lost 2 bases, the J end lost 2 bases, and 13 bases lay between the germline ends. The CDR3, as DNA: TGTGCCAGCAGCTTAACGGCAGGGACACCCTACAATGAGCAGTTCTTC. Translating gives CASSLTAGTPYNEQFF.

Here the CDR3 reads CASSTNRVGTEAFF. The CDR3 coding sequence is TGTGCCAGCAGTACGAACAGGGTAGGCACTGAAGCTTTCTTT. This rearrangement joins TRBV6-5 to TRBJ1-1; D possibly corresponds to TRBD1 (6 bases). Trimming cost V 5 bases and J 4 bases, with 14 bases left between them. The CDR3 is 14 residues long. Germline CDR1 and CDR2: MNHEY and SVGAGI.

The J gene is TRBJ1-4, the V gene TRBV10-2; D remains ambiguous. Trimming removed 6 bases from V and 5 bases from J, with 13 bases in between. Germline values: CDR1 WSHSY, CDR2 SAAADI. This CDR3 spans 14 amino acids. This CDR3 is CASRLSDTNEKLFF. In DNA, the CDR3 is TGCGCCAGCAGACTCAGCGACACGAATGAAAAACTGTTTTTT.

V usage is TRBV19 and J usage is TRBJ2-1; 7 positions agree with TRBD1. Germline V gives CDR1 LNHDA, CDR2 SQIVND (reference sequence). CDR3 size: 14 residues. The V gene end was trimmed by 6 bases and the J gene end by 6 bases; junction bases not matched to a gene: 8. CDR3 in DNA: TGTGCCAGTAGCCCGGGACAGTTTCTCAATGAGCAGTTCTTC. Amino acid sequence: CASSPGQFLNEQFF.

Here the CDR3 reads CATSDPRQGSYEQYF. The CDR3, as DNA: TGTGCCACCAGTGATCCTCGACAGGGCAGCTACGAGCAGTACTTC. The chain joins TRBV24-1 to TRBJ2-7; 7 bases are a match to TRBD1. CDR3 size: 15 residues. Germline lookup yields CDR1 KGHDR and CDR2 SFDVKD. V lost 3 bases and J lost 3; bases outside the gene matches: 7.

This clone has ten or more counts. The V gene is TRBV10-3, the J gene TRBJ2-7; D is unclear. The CDR3 has 14 residues. Per the germline V gene, CDR1 is ENHRY and CDR2 is SYGVKD. Trimming cost V 0 bases and J 3 bases, with 9 bases left between them. The CDR3 here is CAISESARHYEQYF. The DNA of the CDR3 is TGTGCCATCAGTGAGTCGGCCAGACACTACGAGCAGTACTTC.

The CDR3 nucleotides are TGTGCCAGCAGCGGACCGGCAGAGACCCAGTACTTC. Its translation is CASSGPAETQYF. V usage is TRBV14 and J usage is TRBJ2-5, with unresolved D. The germline gives CDR1 SGHDN, CDR2 FVKESK. V shed 5 bases and J shed 4 bases, with 8 bases lying between them. The CDR3 spans 12 residues.

The V call is TRBV4-1, the J call TRBJ2-7, with 8 bases that match TRBD1. V lost 0 bases and J lost 6; bases outside the gene matches: 7. The CDR3 extends over 15 amino acids. From germline, CDR1 is MGHRA and CDR2 YSYEKL. CDR3 sequence: CASSQDVQGEGEQYF. In nucleotides, the CDR3 is TGCGCCAGCAGCCAAGATGTACAGGGGGAAGGCGAGCAGTACTTC.

This chain joins TRBV9 and TRBJ1-1; D is perhaps TRBD1 (5 bases). Germline values: CDR1 SGDLS, CDR2 YYNGEE. This CDR3 is built from 14 residues. The V gene lost 3 bases and the J gene lost 2 bases, with 11 bases spanning the gap. The CDR3 loop is CASSADIQNTEAFF. The CDR3 DNA reads as TGTGCCAGCAGCGCGGACATTCAAAACACTGAAGCTTTCTTT. Using reference TRBV9 and TRBJ1-1 for the parts outside the CDR3, the full variable domain is DSGVTQTPKHLITATGQRVTLRCSPRSGDLSVYWYQQSLDQGLQFLIQYYNGEERAKGNILERFSAQQFPDLHSELNLSSLELGDSALYFCASSADIQNTEAFFGQGTRLTVV.

J is TRBJ2-7 and V is TRBV5-3, with 7 nucleotides matching TRBD1. TRBV5-3 is treated as an ORF (open reading frame) with a function not yet certain. The CDR3 loop spans 14 amino acids. J gave up 6 bases and V 0 bases, and 6 bases lay outside the gene matches. CDR3 sequence (DNA): TGTGCCAGAAGCTTGGCTAACCGGGACAGCGAGCAGTACGTC. Translation gives CARSLANRDSEQYV.

This chain links TRBV7-9 with TRBJ1-4, with 9 bases that match TRBD1. The CDR3 sequence is 16 residues long. J was trimmed by 3 bases and V by 1 base; bases with no gene match: 3. Germline V lookup: CDR1 SEHNR, CDR2 FQNEAQ (reference sequence). The CDR3 sequence is CASSLGGTGPNEKLFF. CDR3 sequence (DNA): TGTGCCAGCAGCTTAGGGGGGACAGGGCCTAATGAAAAACTGTTTTTT. Variable domain in full (rest from reference TRBV7-9 and TRBJ1-4): DTGVSQNPRHKITKRGQNVTFRCDPISEHNRLYWYRQTLGQGPEFLTYFQNEAQLEKSRLLSDRFSAERPKGSFSTLEIQRTEQGDSAMYLCASSLGGTGPNEKLFFGSGTQLSVL.

The genes are TRBV11-2 and TRBJ1-5, with unresolved D. Deletions cut 1 base from V and 4 bases from J, with 11 bases between. CDR3 length: 15 residues. Germline V gene lookup returns CDR1 SGHAT and CDR2 FQNNGV. The CDR3 nucleotides read TGTGCCAGCAGCTTAGGGGCCGGGTGGAATCAGCCCCAGCATTTT. Amino acids: CASSLGAGWNQPQHF.

The gene calls are TRBV2 and TRBJ2-5, with D unclear. This CDR3 is built from 14 residues. Germline CDR1 reads SNHLY; CDR2 reads FYNNEI. V lost 1 base and J 1 base, leaving 7 bases between the germline ends. The CDR3 reads CASSEELAQETQYF. CDR3 nucleotides: TGTGCCAGCAGTGAAGAGTTAGCCCAAGAGACCCAGTACTTC.

CDR3 sequence (DNA): TGTGCCAGCAGTTACTCGAACCCGGGGGGTGGAAACACCATATATTTT. Its translation: CASSYSNPGGGNTIYF. This chain uses TRBV6-5 with TRBJ1-3; possibly TRBD1 for D (5 bases). Germline assignment: CDR1 MNHEY and CDR2 SVGAGI. The CDR3 has 16 residues. V lost 0 bases to trimming and J lost 3 bases, with 12 bases between them.

J is TRBJ2-5 and V is TRBV5-1; D call uncertain. Germline loops: CDR1 SGHRS, CDR2 YFSETQ. Trimming cost V 1 base and J 1 base, with 8 bases left between them. The CDR3 runs to 14 residues. CDR3 protein: CASSLLSLQETQYF. The CDR3 DNA is TGCGCCAGCAGCTTGCTTTCACTCCAAGAGACCCAGTACTTC.

The chain is built from TRBV2 and TRBJ2-7; D is undetermined. CDR3 length: 12 residues. Germline V lookup: CDR1 SNHLY, CDR2 FYNNEI. Trimming took off 4 bases at V and 1 base at J, with 5 bases between the two ends. Here the CDR3 reads CASSAQSYEQYF. Here the CDR3 DNA reads TGTGCCAGCAGTGCGCAGTCCTACGAGCAGTACTTC. Together with reference TRBV2 and TRBJ2-7, the CDR3 gives the full variable domain: EPEVTQTPSHQVTQMGQEVILRCVPISNHLYFYWYRQILGQKVEFLVSFYNNEISEKSEIFDDQFSVERPDGSNFTLKIRSTKLEDSAMYFCASSAQSYEQYFGPGTRLTVT.

The V gene is TRBV9, the J gene TRBJ1-1; the D gene is possibly TRBD1 (6 bases). In germline, CDR1 is SGDLS, CDR2 YYNGEE. The CDR3 is 14 residues long. The V and J ends lost 0 bases and 4 bases respectively, with 10 bases between them. As DNA, the CDR3 is TGTGCCAGCAGCGTAGGGGCAGGGGTCACTGAAGCTTTCTTT. It is translated as CASSVGAGVTEAFF.

The chain couples TRBV12-5 to TRBJ1-4; a weak D match, TRBD1 (5 bases). This CDR3 has 15 amino acids. Trimming shortened V by 7 bases and J by 4 bases, and 16 bases separated the two germline ends. The germline gives CDR1 LGHNT, CDR2 FRNRAP. CDR3 sequence reads: CASAPRGGGNEKLFF. The CDR3, as DNA: TGTGCTAGTGCCCCGAGGGGCGGGGGTAATGAAAAACTGTTTTTT.

The J gene is TRBJ1-2, the V gene TRBV30; TRBD1 aligns across 7 bases. Germline V gives CDR1 GTSNPN, CDR2 SVGIG (reference sequence). The ends lost 4 bases at V and 2 bases at J; junction bases unmatched: 7. The CDR3 extends over 14 amino acids. In nucleotides, the CDR3 is TGTGCCTGGAACCCGCTGGGACAGAACTATGGCTACACCTTC. As protein: CAWNPLGQNYGYTF.

V is TRBV10-3 and J is TRBJ1-1; no definite D call. This CDR3 comprises 16 residues. Looked up from germline, CDR1 is ENHRY and CDR2 is SYGVKD. V was shortened by 0 bases and J by 4 bases, with 15 bases between the two germline ends. In DNA, the CDR3 is TGTGCCATCAGTGAGTCGAATCTAGGACGGGGCACTGAAGCTTTCTTT. It codes for CAISESNLGRGTEAFF.

The chain recombines TRBV9 with TRBJ2-5; tentatively, D is TRBD1 or TRBD2 (5 bases each). Germline V lookup: CDR1 SGDLS, CDR2 YYNGEE. CDR3 size: 15 residues. Trimming stripped 4 bases from V and 5 bases from J, with 18 bases between. CDR3 residues: CASSFGAGAPETQYF. The CDR3 DNA reads TGTGCCAGCAGCTTCGGGGCCGGAGCTCCGGAGACCCAGTACTTC.

Details on this clone: A read error may be the cause here, since a much bigger clone is one base away. The rearrangement joins TRBV7-8 to TRBJ1-1; D not certain. There are 13 residues in the CDR3. V shed 1 base and J shed 2 bases, with 5 bases lying between them. In germline, CDR1 is SGHVS, CDR2 FQNEAQ. CDR3 DNA: TGTGCCAGCAGCTTAGGGGCAAACACTGAAGCTTTCTTT. This translates into CASSLGANTEAFF.